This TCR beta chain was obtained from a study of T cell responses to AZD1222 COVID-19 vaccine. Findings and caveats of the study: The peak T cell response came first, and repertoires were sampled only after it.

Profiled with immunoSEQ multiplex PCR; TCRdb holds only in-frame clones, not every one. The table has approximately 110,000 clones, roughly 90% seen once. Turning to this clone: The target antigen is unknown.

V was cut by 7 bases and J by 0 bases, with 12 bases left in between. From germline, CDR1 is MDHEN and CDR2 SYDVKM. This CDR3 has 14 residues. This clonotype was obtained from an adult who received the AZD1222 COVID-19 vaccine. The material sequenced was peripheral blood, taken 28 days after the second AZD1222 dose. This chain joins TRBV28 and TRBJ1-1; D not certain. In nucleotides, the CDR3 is TGTGCCAGCACCCCAGCATACATGAACACTGAAGCTTTCTTT. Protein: CASTPAYMNTEAFF.